These 9 T cell receptor beta chains came from one sample sequenced in a study of CD8 T cells in ankylosing spondylitis. Antigens of these TCRs are unknown. Overall study results and limits: It appeared that ankylosing spondylitis blood was characterized by a TCR beta motif of fewer than ten highly homologous variants.

MiXCR was run by TCRdb on the 5' RACE reads, yielding one entry per CDR3 protein. The sample consists of 470,000 or so distinct CDR3 sequences, roughly 27% of them appearing once. The material sequenced was blood, either unsorted or a sorted T cell fraction (not recorded which). The receptors originated from a male donor with ankylosing spondylitis.

The chain is built from TRBV2 and TRBJ2-1; TRBD2 matches 7 bases. This CDR3 is built from 15 residues. V was clipped by 2 bases and J by 8 bases; unmatched bases: 9. The germline V gene has CDR1 SNHLY and CDR2 FYNNEI. DNA for the CDR3: TGTGCCAGCAGTGAATGGTCGGGGGGATATGATGAGCAGTTCTTC. It codes for CASSEWSGGYDEQFF. Combining the CDR3 with reference TRBV2 and TRBJ2-1 gives the whole variable domain EPEVTQTPSHQVTQMGQEVILRCVPISNHLYFYWYRQILGQKVEFLVSFYNNEISEKSEIFDDQFSVERPDGSNFTLKIRSTKLEDSAMYFCASSEWSGGYDEQFFGPGTRLTVL.

The chain recombines TRBV7-8 with TRBJ1-3, with a weak D call TRBD1 (5 bases). V was pared by 8 bases and J by 4 bases, with 9 bases between. The CDR3 is 12 amino acids. Germline CDR1 reads SGHVS; CDR2 reads FQNEAQ. For the CDR3, the DNA is TGTGCCAGCGGGGGTTTGGGAAACACCATATATTTT. Residues: CASGGLGNTIYF.

This clonotype occurred many times. This chain joins TRBV10-2 and TRBJ1-1; TRBD1 aligns across 9 bases. CDR1 is WSHSY and CDR2 is SAAADI in the germline V gene. CDR3 size: 14 residues. The junction had 7 bases not matched to a gene; V was cut back by 2 bases and J by 9 bases. CDR3 bases: TGCGCCAGCAGTGAGGAGAGGGACAGGGCGAAAGCTTTCTTT. Its protein product is CASSEERDRAKAFF.

This clonotype showed up just a few times. The chain recombines TRBV24-1 with TRBJ2-1, with TRBD1 as a possible D gene (5 bases). CDR1 is KGHDR, CDR2 SFDVKD, per germline. Trimming left V 2 bases short and J 2 bases short, with 9 bases between. The CDR3 length is 15 residues. DNA for the CDR3: TGTGCCACCAGTGATTCACCAGGGACCTACAATGAGCAGTTCTTC. This translates into CATSDSPGTYNEQFF.

This chain links TRBV5-5 with TRBJ2-3; D could derive from TRBD1 or TRBD2 (5 bases each). The V and J ends lost 6 bases and 0 bases respectively, with 11 bases between them. Germline values: CDR1 SGHKS, CDR2 YYEKEE (reference sequence). The CDR3 is 14 residues long. CDR3 amino acids: CASNLRESTDTQYF. CDR3 coding DNA: TGTGCCAGCAACCTCAGGGAGAGCACAGATACGCAGTATTTT.

V gene TRBV7-9 combines with J gene TRBJ2-7; D is uncertain. The CDR3 is 14 residues long. V was pared by 5 bases and J by 6 bases, with 17 bases between. Looked up from germline, CDR1 is SEHNR and CDR2 is FQNEAQ (reference sequence). The CDR3 reads CASSLRAPPGEQYF. CDR3 in DNA: TGTGCCAGCAGCCTTCGGGCTCCACCCGGCGAGCAGTACTTC.

This clonotype was seen a few times. The chain recombines TRBV11-1 with TRBJ2-1; 7 bases agree with TRBD2. Germline lookup yields CDR1 SGHAT and CDR2 FQDESV (reference sequence). The CDR3 has 14 residues. Trimming cost V 0 bases and J 7 bases; bases outside gene matches: 3. CDR3 sequence reads: CASSLALAVNEQFF. The CDR3 nucleotides read TGTGCCAGCAGCTTAGCCCTAGCGGTGAATGAGCAGTTCTTC.

This clonotype showed up just a few times. The chain carries TRBV19 and TRBJ1-5; unclear D gene. The CDR3 loop spans 14 amino acids. Germline V CDR1 and CDR2: LNHDA, SQIVND (reference sequence). V was clipped by 3 bases and J by 4 bases, with 10 bases between them. CDR3 residues: CASSMGAANQPQHF. The CDR3 nucleotides are TGTGCCAGTAGTATGGGAGCCGCAAATCAGCCCCAGCATTTT.

The chain has TRBV12-3 or TRBV12-4 and TRBJ1-3; D is uncertain. The V gene lost 6 bases and the J gene lost 3 bases, with 12 bases spanning the gap. This CDR3 contains 14 residues. The CDR3 region is CASSSSVSGNTIYF. CDR3 nucleotide sequence: TGTGCCAGCAGCAGTAGTGTCAGTGGAAACACCATATATTTT.